Listed below are T cell receptor beta chains from one sample, sequenced in a study of blood T cell repertoires in COVID-19. Method: immunoSEQ multiplex PCR; TCRdb's copy keeps in-frame clones and lacks some. The data hold fewer than 300,000 clones, with approximately 89% observed a single time. The sample taken for sequencing was peripheral blood. These receptors all come from a woman in her thirties with COVID-19, enrolled during active disease. Both conserved end residues are part of each CDR3. A D gene is named only where the DNA matches it firmly. Size tells how often a clone was seen (once, few, many) or the class of an expanded clone, and some rows leave it out.

len,abundance,j_gene,v_gene,d_gene,CDR3nt,CDR3aa
18,-,TRBJ1-1,TRBV2,TRBD1,TGTGCCAGCAGTGAAAGCAGGGGGATTGATTCATTGGACACTGAAGCTTTCTTT,CASSESRGIDSLDTEAFF
17,-,TRBJ2-7,TRBV7-9,-,TGTGCCAGCAGCTCCTCCGTTACTAGCTGGAGCTCCTACGAGCAGTACTTC,CASSSSVTSWSSYEQYF
15,once,TRBJ1-2,TRBV3-1/TRBV3-2,-,TGTGCCAGCAGCCAAGATTCGCGTCAGGTCCATGGCTACACCTTC,CASSQDSRQVHGYTF
15,-,TRBJ2-1,TRBV29-1,TRBD1,TGCAGCGTTGAAGGAGCGATCAGGGGGCTTAATGAGCAGTTCTTC,CSVEGAIRGLNEQFF
13,-,TRBJ2-7,TRBV24-1,-,TGTGCCACCCCAGATTCGGGGGAGGACGAGCAGTACTTC,CATPDSGEDEQYF
12,-,TRBJ1-2,TRBV2,-,TGTGCCAGCAGTGATGACAGCAATGGCTACACCTTC,CASSDDSNGYTF
14,-,TRBJ1-1,TRBV19,TRBD1,TGTGCCAGTAGCAGGGGACAGGGTCGCACTGAAGCTTTCTTT,CASSRGQGRTEAFF
16,few,TRBJ2-5,TRBV9,TRBD2,TGTGCCAGCAGCGCCCCTAGCGGGAGGAATCAAGAGACCCAGTACTTC,CASSAPSGRNQETQYF
15,-,TRBJ1-5,TRBV6-6,-,TGTGCCAGCAGTTACTCGATAGGGGCCAATCAGCCCCAGCATTTT,CASSYSIGANQPQHF
14,-,TRBJ2-1,TRBV28,TRBD1,TGTGCCAGCACTAAGGGACAGGAATACAATGAGCAGTTCTTC,CASTKGQEYNEQFF
16,-,TRBJ1-1,TRBV6-6,-,TGTGCCAGCAGGGATCCGGGACTCCTTTCGGACACTGAAGCTTTCTTT,CASRDPGLLSDTEAFF
13,-,TRBJ1-2,TRBV5-4,TRBD1,TGTGCCAGCAGCTCCTGGACAGGGGGCCTTATCACCTTC,CASSSWTGGLITF
15,-,TRBJ2-3,TRBV7-8,-,TGTGCCAGCAGCTTCCAGGGGTCATTGCAAGATACGCAGTATTTT,CASSFQGSLQDTQYF
15,-,TRBJ1-4,TRBV10-3,-,TGTGCCATCAGTGTATCAGGGTCAACTAATGAAAAACTGTTTTTT,CAISVSGSTNEKLFF
13,-,TRBJ2-2,TRBV18,TRBD2,TGTGCCAGCGCGGGGCTAGCGGCCGGGGAGCTGTTTTTT,CASAGLAAGELFF
17,-,TRBJ1-5,TRBV18,TRBD1,TGTGCCAGCTCACCTCAGGGTATGGGACAGGGCAATCAGCCCCAGCATTTT,CASSPQGMGQGNQPQHF
11,-,TRBJ2-7,TRBV6-5,-,TGTGCCAGCAGTTCCCCCGGGGAGCAGTACTTC,CASSSPGEQYF
15,-,TRBJ1-5,TRBV10-2,-,TGCGCCAGCAGTGAGGCAGTTCATAGCAATCAGCCCCAGCATTTT,CASSEAVHSNQPQHF
15,-,TRBJ2-7,TRBV3-1/TRBV3-2,TRBD1,TGTGCCAGCACCAGCAAGGGGGCGATGTCCTACGAGCAGTACTTC,CASTSKGAMSYEQYF
13,-,TRBJ1-2,TRBV7-2,-,TGTGCCAGCAGCTTAGTAGGGGACTATGGCTACACCTTC,CASSLVGDYGYTF
15,-,TRBJ1-1,TRBV27,-,TGTGCCAGCAGTTTTCGGGTTCCCCTGGGCACTGAAGCTTTCTTT,CASSFRVPLGTEAFF
17,-,TRBJ2-5,TRBV5-1,TRBD2,TGCGCCAGCAGACCCGGGACTAGCGGGATTATCGTGGAGACCCAGTACTTC,CASRPGTSGIIVETQYF
14,-,TRBJ1-2,TRBV7-2,-,TGTGCCAGCAGCTTACCTAACAGGGCTCGAGGCTACACCTTC,CASSLPNRARGYTF
14,-,TRBJ1-1,TRBV28,-,TGTGCCAGCAGATGGGGGCGCTTCGGCACTGAAGCTTTCTTT,CASRWGRFGTEAFF
14,-,TRBJ1-2,TRBV19,-,TGTGCCAGTAGTATAGGAAGACTCGTGGATGGCTACACCTTC,CASSIGRLVDGYTF
16,once,TRBJ2-1,TRBV3-1/TRBV3-2,-,TGTGCCAGCAGCCAAGATCGCCCTAGCGCCTACAATGAGCAGTTCTTC,CASSQDRPSAYNEQFF
16,-,TRBJ2-1,TRBV5-1,-,TGCGCCAGCAGACGGGAGCCCGGTGAGTTCTACAATGAGCAGTTCTTC,CASRREPGEFYNEQFF
13,-,TRBJ2-1,TRBV4-2,-,TGTGCCAGCAGCCGGCAGGGCGGCAATGAGCAGTTCTTC,CASSRQGGNEQFF
14,-,TRBJ2-7,TRBV11-2,TRBD2,TGTGCCAGCAGCTTAGGGTCCGGGAGGTACGAGCAGTACTTC,CASSLGSGRYEQYF
15,-,TRBJ2-1,TRBV6-5,-,TGTGCCAGCAGTCACTTAGGGGGTGAGGTCAATGAGCAGTTCTTC,CASSHLGGEVNEQFF
14,once,TRBJ2-7,TRBV4-1,TRBD1,TGCGCCAGCAGCCTGGGGACAGGTAACTACGAGCAGTACTTC,CASSLGTGNYEQYF
15,-,TRBJ2-3,TRBV19,TRBD1,TGTGCCAGTAGTATCATGAGGGGGCCGACAGATACGCAGTATTTT,CASSIMRGPTDTQYF
17,-,TRBJ1-2,TRBV19,TRBD1,TGTGCCAGTAGTATGTGGGGGACAGATACTACTCGGTATGGCTACACCTTC,CASSMWGTDTTRYGYTF
15,-,TRBJ1-1,TRBV27,-,TGTGCCAGCAGTTTCGGGGGGGGGTTCGGAACTGAAGCTTTCTTT,CASSFGGGFGTEAFF
14,-,TRBJ2-7,TRBV2,TRBD1,TGTGCCAGCAGGAACAGGGGGGCCCTCTACGAGCAGTACTTC,CASRNRGALYEQYF
16,-,TRBJ2-1,TRBV6-1,TRBD2,TGTGCCAGCAGTGCCGTCGCTAGCGGGGGATACAATGAGCAGTTCTTC,CASSAVASGGYNEQFF
13,-,TRBJ2-2,TRBV12-5,-,TGTGCTAGTGGTTTGCCGGACACCGGGGAGCTGTTTTTT,CASGLPDTGELFF
14,-,TRBJ1-1,TRBV5-8,TRBD1,TGTGCCAGCAGCTTGGCGGGACAGGGGGCCGAAGCTTTCTTT,CASSLAGQGAEAFF
19,-,TRBJ2-1,TRBV5-6,TRBD2,TGTGCCAGCAGTCGGCGGACTAGCGGGAGAACGCGGTCCTACAATGAGCAGTTCTTC,CASSRRTSGRTRSYNEQFF
14,-,TRBJ1-2,TRBV7-9,TRBD1,TGTGCCAGCAGCTTACCGTGGGACAGCTATGGCTACACCTTC,CASSLPWDSYGYTF
14,-,TRBJ2-7,TRBV5-1,-,TGCGCCAGCAGCCAGGGACTGATGACCTACGAGCAGTACTTC,CASSQGLMTYEQYF
11,-,TRBJ2-1,TRBV2,-,TGTGCCAGCAGTGCGGTCAATGAGCAGTTCTTC,CASSAVNEQFF
13,-,TRBJ1-1,TRBV29-1,-,TGCAGCGTCGCCAGGGTGTCTTCATCTGAAGCTTTCTTT,CSVARVSSSEAFF
16,-,TRBJ2-5,TRBV21-1,-,TGTGCCAGCAGCCCCCGGACAGGACCCCCTGACAAGACCCAGTACTTC,CASSPRTGPPDKTQYF
14,once,TRBJ2-3,TRBV2,-,TGTGCCAGCAGTGCCGGGTCTGCCACAGATACGCAGTATTTT,CASSAGSATDTQYF
16,-,TRBJ1-1,TRBV4-1,-,TGCGCCAGCAGCCAATCTCCAGGGAATGGGAACACTGAAGCTTTCTTT,CASSQSPGNGNTEAFF
14,-,TRBJ2-5,TRBV5-1,-,TGCGCCAGCACCCCCCGAGGGCCCGTGGAGACCCAGTACTTC,CASTPRGPVETQYF
16,-,TRBJ2-1,TRBV18,TRBD2,TGTGCCAGCTCACCTCCTAGCGGGAGCCCCTACAATGAGCAGTTCTTC,CASSPPSGSPYNEQFF
13,-,TRBJ2-2,TRBV10-3,-,TGTGGCACTAGATGGTTGAATACCGGGGAGCTGTTTTTT,CGTRWLNTGELFF
16,-,TRBJ1-2,TRBV19,TRBD1,TGTGCCACTTTTCCCGGAATTGGACAGGGGAGGTATGGCTACACCTTC,CATFPGIGQGRYGYTF
16,-,TRBJ1-5,TRBV7-9,-,TGTGCCAGCAGCTTAGAGTTAGGGGCGCGTAATCAGCCCCAGCATTTT,CASSLELGARNQPQHF
15,-,TRBJ2-1,TRBV3-1/TRBV3-2,TRBD1,TGTGCCAGCAGCCTCGGACAGGGGGTTGGGAATGAGCAGTTCTTC,CASSLGQGVGNEQFF
16,once,TRBJ2-1,TRBV5-8,TRBD2,TGTGCCAGCAGCTTGGCTATGGCGGGAGGGCCCATTGAGCAGTTCTTC,CASSLAMAGGPIEQFF